The next 8 T cell receptor beta chains were all read from a single sample in a study of tumor and adjacent non-tumor tissue in lung cancer. RNA was extracted from bulk tissue without any cell sorting. This non-tumor lung sample came from over 3 cm beyond the tumor edge. The library came from three nested PCR rounds adapted from ARM-PCR protocols. Each CDR3 protein is one row after TCRdb ran MiXCR on the multiplex PCR reads. The sample records 90,000 to 100,000 distinct CDR3 sequences, 80% being singletons. Sample: distant non-tumor lung tissue. The receptors derive from a man aged 60-69 years with small cell lung cancer.

Concerning this clonotype itself: A junction boundary mismatches the germline segment, possibly from a read error. V and J are TRBV11-3 and TRBJ2-2; D might be TRBD2 (7 bases). Per germline, CDR1 SGHNT and CDR2 YENEEA. This CDR3 is built from 16 residues. CDR3 nucleotides: TGTGCCAGCAGCTTAACTGCGGGAGTGGTCACCGGGGGGCTGTTTTTC. This gives the protein CASSLTAGVVTGGLFF.

To note about this clonotype: A junction end diverges from the germline sequence, so it may reflect a read error. J is TRBJ2-1 and V is TRBV29-1; the D is unclear. CDR1 is SQVTM, CDR2 ANQGSEA, per germline. The CDR3 is made up of 16 amino acids. Written as DNA, the CDR3 is TGCGGCGTTGAAGATCTGACGGCCAGCTCCTACAATGGGCAGTTCTTC. This translates into CGVEDLTASSYNGQFF.

On this clonotype: At one end, the junction sequence differs from germline, possibly due to a read error. V and J are TRBV4-1 and TRBJ2-2; TRBD2 agrees at 12 bases. There are 17 residues in the CDR3. The V gene's germline CDR1 is MGHRA and CDR2 YSYEKL. The CDR3 sequence: CTSSSRTSGTNTRELFF. The DNA for the CDR3 is TGCACTAGCAGCTCCCGGACTAGCGGGACGAACACCAGGGAGCTGTTTTTT.

This clonotype has just one count. At one of its ends the junction is not consistent with the germline gene, which may arise from a read error. The chain links TRBV5-1 to TRBJ2-3, with a weak D call TRBD1 (6 bases). This CDR3 contains 14 residues. CDR1 is SGHRS and CDR2 is YFSETQ in the germline V gene. The DNA for the CDR3 is TGCGCCAGCAGTTTGGAAGGGTGGACAGATATGCAGTATTTT. Protein product: CASSLEGWTDMQYF.

With respect to this clonotype: Possible read error: a much larger clone is one base away. The rearrangement joins TRBV30 to TRBJ1-1; perhaps TRBD1 as D (5 bases). The CDR3 is made up of 13 amino acids. Germline CDR1 reads GTSNPN; CDR2 reads SVGIG (reference sequence). The CDR3 nucleotides are TGTGCCTGGAGGGCAGGGATGAACATTGAAGCTTTCTTT. Its translation: CAWRAGMNIEAFF.

Worth noting for this clonotype: No conserved phenylalanine or tryptophan ends this CDR3, so it is likely a read error. J is TRBJ2-6 and V is TRBV6-1; D is uncertain. Germline V gene lookup returns CDR1 MNHNS and CDR2 SASEGT. The CDR3 is made up of 16 amino acids. Here the CDR3 reads CASSEDTGSGANVLTY. The CDR3 DNA reads TGTGCCAGTAGTGAGGATACTGGTTCTGGGGCCAACGTCCTGACTTAC.

With regard to this clonotype: The junction departs from germline at one end; a sequencing error may be responsible. The rearrangement links TRBV11-2 to TRBJ2-1; possible D gene TRBD1, 5 bases. Germline V gene lookup returns CDR1 SGHAT and CDR2 FQNNGV. The CDR3 runs 17 residues. The CDR3 is CASGLVTAQSFYNKQFF. The CDR3 DNA sequence: TGTGCCAGCGGTTTAGTGACAGCCCAGAGCTTCTACAATAAGCAGTTCTTC.

As to this clonotype: One end of the junction varies from germline; a read error may be responsible. This chain connects TRBV7-7 to TRBJ2-5; TRBD1 aligns across 9 bases. The CDR3 length is 15 residues. CDR1 SSHAT and CDR2 FNYEAQ come from the germline V gene (reference sequence). The chain's CDR3 is CASSSLRTGEETQYF. The CDR3 coding sequence is TGTGCTAGCAGTAGCCTGAGGACAGGGGAAGAGACCCAGTACTTC.